This T cell receptor beta chain is drawn from a study of cytomegalovirus exposure and HLA in healthy donors. Study-wide findings and caveats: A highly shared variant cluster was judged a likely technical artifact. A later analysis appeared to link common viral pathogens to several of the most significant clusters. TCR beta sequences reportedly predicted most subjects' HLA-A and HLA-B alleles accurately. In vitro experiments confirmed that a few CMV-associated chains were specific for CMV antigens.

The primer mix had 60 Vbeta and 13 Jbeta primers. Profiling relied on immunoSEQ multiplex PCR, and the TCRdb table lists in-frame clones only, not all of them. The table lists about 160,000 clones, roughly 80% of them singletons. The table lists this clone with a count of one. Its target is unknown. Germline V gene data show CDR1 as LNHDA and CDR2 as SQIVND (reference sequence). This CDR3 contains 17 residues. V dropped 5 bases and J dropped 3 bases, with 23 bases sitting between them. The rearrangement joins TRBV19 to TRBJ2-7, with D possibly TRBD2 on 5 matching bases. This TCR derives from a man aged 50-59 years in good health and CMV-seropositive. The material sequenced was PBMCs. In DNA form, the CDR3 reads TGTGCCAGTAGTTTTAGGACGGGAATTTCGTCAGACTACGAGCAGTACTTC. Translation: CASSFRTGISSDYEQYF.